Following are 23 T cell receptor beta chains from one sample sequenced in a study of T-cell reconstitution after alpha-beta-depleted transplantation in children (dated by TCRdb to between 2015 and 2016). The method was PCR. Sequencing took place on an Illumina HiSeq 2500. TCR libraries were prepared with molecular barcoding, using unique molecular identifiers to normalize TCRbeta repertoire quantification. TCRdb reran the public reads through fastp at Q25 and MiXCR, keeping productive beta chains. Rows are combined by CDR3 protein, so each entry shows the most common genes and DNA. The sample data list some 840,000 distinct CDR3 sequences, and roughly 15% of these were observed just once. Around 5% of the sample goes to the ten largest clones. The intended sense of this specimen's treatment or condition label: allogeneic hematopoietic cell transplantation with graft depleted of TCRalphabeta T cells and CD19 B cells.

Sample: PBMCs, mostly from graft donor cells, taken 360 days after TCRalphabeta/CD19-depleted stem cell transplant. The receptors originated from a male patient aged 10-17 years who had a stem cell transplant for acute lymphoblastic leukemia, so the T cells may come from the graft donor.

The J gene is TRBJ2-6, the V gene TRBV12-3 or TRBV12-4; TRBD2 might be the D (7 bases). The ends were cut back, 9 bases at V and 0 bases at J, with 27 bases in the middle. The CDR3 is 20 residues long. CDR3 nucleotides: TGTGCCAGACGATCCCCCGGGGGGCTTGTTAGCTTCTCTGGGGCCAACGTCCTGACTTTC. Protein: CARRSPGGLVSFSGANVLTF.

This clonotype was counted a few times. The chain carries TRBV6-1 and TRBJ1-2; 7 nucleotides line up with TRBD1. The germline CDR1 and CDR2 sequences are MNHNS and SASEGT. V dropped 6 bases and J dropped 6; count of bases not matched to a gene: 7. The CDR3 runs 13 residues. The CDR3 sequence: CASRLDRVDGYTF. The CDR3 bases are TGTGCCAGCAGACTAGACAGGGTGGATGGCTACACCTTC.

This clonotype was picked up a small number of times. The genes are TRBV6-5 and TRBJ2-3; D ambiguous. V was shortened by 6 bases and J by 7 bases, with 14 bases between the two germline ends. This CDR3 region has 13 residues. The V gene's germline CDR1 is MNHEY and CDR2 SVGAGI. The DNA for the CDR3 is TGTGCCAGCAGGGGAACCACGCGAAATACGCAGTATTTT. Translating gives CASRGTTRNTQYF.

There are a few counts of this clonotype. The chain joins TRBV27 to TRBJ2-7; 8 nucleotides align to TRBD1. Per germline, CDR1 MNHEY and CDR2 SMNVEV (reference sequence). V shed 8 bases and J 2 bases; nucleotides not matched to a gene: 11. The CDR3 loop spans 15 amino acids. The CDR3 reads CASGLLGQVPYEQYF. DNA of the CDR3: TGTGCCAGCGGGTTGTTGGGACAGGTTCCCTACGAGCAGTACTTC.

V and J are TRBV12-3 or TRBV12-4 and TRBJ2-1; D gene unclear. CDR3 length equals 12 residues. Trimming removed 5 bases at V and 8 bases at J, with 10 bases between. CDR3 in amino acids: CASSPDLDEQFF. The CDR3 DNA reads TGTGCCAGCAGTCCCGACTTGGATGAGCAGTTCTTC.

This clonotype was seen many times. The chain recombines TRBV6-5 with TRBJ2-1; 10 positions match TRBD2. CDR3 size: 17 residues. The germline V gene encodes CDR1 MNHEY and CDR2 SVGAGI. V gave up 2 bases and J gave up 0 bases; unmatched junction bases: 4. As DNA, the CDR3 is TGTGCCAGCAGTTACAGCCGGACTAGCGGCTCCTACAATGAGCAGTTCTTC. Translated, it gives CASSYSRTSGSYNEQFF.

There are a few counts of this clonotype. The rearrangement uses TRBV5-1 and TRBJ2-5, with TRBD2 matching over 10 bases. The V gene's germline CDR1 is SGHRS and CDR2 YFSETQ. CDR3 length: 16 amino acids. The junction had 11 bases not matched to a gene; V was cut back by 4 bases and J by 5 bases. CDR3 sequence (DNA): TGCGCCAGCAGCGCCATACTAGCGGGAAGAGGGGAGACCCAGTACTTC. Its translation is CASSAILAGRGETQYF.

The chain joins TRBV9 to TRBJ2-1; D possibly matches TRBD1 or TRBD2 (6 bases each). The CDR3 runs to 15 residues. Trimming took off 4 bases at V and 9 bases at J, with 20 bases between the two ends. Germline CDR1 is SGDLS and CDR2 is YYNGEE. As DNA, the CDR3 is TGTGCCAGCAGCCCGGACCTCTCGGGGGCAATTGAGCAGTTCTTC. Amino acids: CASSPDLSGAIEQFF.

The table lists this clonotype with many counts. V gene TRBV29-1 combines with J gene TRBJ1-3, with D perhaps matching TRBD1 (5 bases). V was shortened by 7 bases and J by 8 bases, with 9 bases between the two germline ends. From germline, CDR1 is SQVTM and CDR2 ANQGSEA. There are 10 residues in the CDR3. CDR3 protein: CSGVGDTIYF. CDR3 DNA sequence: TGCAGCGGGGTAGGGGACACCATATATTTT.

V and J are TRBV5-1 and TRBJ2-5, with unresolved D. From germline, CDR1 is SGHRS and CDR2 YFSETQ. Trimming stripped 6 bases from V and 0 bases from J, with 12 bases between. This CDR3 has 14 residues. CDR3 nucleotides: TGCGCCAGCAAATCTTATCGTAACCAAGAGACCCAGTACTTC. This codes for CASKSYRNQETQYF.

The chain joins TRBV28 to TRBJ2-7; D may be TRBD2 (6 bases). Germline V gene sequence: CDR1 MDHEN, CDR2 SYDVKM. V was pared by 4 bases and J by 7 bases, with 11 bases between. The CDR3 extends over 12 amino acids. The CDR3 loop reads CASSSTSLEQYF. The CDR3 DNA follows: TGTGCCAGCAGTTCCACTAGCCTTGAGCAGTACTTC.

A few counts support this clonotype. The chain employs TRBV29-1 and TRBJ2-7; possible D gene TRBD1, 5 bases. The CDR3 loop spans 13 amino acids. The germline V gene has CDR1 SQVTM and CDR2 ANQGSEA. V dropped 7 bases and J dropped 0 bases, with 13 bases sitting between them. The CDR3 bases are TGCAGCGCCGCCCACAGGAGCTCCTACGAGCAGTACTTC. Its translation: CSAAHRSSYEQYF.

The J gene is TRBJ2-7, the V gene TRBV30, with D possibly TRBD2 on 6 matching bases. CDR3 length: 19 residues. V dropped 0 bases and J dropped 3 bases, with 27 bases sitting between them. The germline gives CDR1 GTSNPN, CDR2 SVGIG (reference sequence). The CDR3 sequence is CAWSVRTFLARDCCYEQYF. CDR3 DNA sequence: TGTGCCTGGAGTGTACGGACCTTCCTGGCCCGGGACTGTTGCTACGAGCAGTACTTC. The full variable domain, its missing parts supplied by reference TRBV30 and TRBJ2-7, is SQTIHQWPATLVQPVGSPLSLECTVEGTSNPNLYWYRQAAGRGLQLLFYSVGIGQISSEVPQNLSASRPQDRQFILSSKKLLLSDSGFYLCAWSVRTFLARDCCYEQYFGPGTRLTVT.

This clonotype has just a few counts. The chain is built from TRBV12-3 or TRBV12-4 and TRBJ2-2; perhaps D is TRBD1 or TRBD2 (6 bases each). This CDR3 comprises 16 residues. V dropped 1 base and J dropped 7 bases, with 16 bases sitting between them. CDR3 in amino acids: CASSLEGGRHGGELFF. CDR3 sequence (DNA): TGTGCCAGCAGTTTAGAGGGGGGTCGGCATGGCGGGGAGCTGTTTTTT.

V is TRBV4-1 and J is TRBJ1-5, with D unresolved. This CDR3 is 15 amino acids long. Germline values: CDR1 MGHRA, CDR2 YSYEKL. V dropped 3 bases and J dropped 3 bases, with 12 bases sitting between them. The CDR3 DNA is TGCGCCAGCAGCCAGATTGGGAGCACCAATCAGCCCCAGCATTTT. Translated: CASSQIGSTNQPQHF.

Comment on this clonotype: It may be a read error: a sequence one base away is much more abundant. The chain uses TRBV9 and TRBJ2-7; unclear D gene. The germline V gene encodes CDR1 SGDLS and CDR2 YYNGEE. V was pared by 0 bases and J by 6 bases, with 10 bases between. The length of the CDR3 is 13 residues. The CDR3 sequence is CASSVGVSCEQYF. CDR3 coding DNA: TGTGCCAGCAGCGTAGGGGTTTCGTGCGAGCAGTACTTC.

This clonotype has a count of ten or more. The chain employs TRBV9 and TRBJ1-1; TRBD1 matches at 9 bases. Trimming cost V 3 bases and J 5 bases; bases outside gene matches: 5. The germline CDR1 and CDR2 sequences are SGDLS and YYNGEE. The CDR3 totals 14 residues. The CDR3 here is CASSGGTGLTEAFF. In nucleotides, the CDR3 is TGTGCCAGCAGCGGCGGGACAGGGTTAACTGAAGCTTTCTTT.

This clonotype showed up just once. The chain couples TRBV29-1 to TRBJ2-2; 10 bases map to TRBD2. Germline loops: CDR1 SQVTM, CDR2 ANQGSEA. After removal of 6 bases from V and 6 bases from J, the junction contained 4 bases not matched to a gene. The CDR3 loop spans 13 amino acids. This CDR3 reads CSVVAGGAGELFF. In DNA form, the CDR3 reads TGCAGCGTAGTAGCGGGAGGCGCCGGGGAGCTGTTTTTT.

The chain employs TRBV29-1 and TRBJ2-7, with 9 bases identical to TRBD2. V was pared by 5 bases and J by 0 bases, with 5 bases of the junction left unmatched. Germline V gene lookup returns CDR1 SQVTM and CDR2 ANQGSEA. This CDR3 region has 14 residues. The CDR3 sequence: CSVLAGVSSYEQYF. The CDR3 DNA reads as TGCAGCGTTTTAGCGGGAGTGAGCTCCTACGAGCAGTACTTC.

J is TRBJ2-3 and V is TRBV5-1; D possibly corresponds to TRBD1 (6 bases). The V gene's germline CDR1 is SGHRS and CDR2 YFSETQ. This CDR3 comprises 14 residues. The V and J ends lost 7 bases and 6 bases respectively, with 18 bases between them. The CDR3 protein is CASRRWTDSDTQYF. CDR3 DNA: TGCGCCAGCCGACGATGGACAGACTCCGATACGCAGTATTTT.

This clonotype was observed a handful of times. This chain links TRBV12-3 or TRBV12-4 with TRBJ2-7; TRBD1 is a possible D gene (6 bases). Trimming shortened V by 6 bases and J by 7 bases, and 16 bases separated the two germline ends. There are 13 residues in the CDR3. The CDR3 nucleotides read TGTGCCAGCAGACCCTCACAGGGTTGGGAGCAGTACTTC. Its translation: CASRPSQGWEQYF.

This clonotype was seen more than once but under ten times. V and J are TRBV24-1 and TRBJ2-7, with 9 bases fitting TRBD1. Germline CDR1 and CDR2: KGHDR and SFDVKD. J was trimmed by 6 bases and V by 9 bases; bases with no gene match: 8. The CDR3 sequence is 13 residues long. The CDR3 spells CATSGQGGSEQYF. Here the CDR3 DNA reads TGTGCCACCTCGGGACAGGGAGGAAGCGAGCAGTACTTC.

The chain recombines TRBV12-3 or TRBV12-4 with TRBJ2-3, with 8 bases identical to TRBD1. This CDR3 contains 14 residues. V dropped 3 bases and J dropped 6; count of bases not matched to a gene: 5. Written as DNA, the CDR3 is TGTGCCAGCAGTTTCTCAGGGGGCGCGGATACGCAGTATTTT. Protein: CASSFSGGADTQYF.